This paragraph reports one T cell receptor beta chain. These data come from a study of patients and donors after allogeneic stem cell transplantation. TCRdb independently ran MiXCR on the RT-PCR reads; one entry per CDR3 protein. The table has 900,000 to 1,000,000 distinct CDR3 sequences, 15% to 20% seen once; the top ten hold 6%. This CDR3 comprises 17 residues. Trimming removed 5 bases from V and 2 bases from J, with 19 bases in between. Germline V lookup: CDR1 SGHVS, CDR2 FNYEAQ. J is TRBJ2-1 and V is TRBV7-6, with D possibly being TRBD2 (5 bases). The TCR was taken from a human donor who was either an allogeneic HSCT recipient or a stem cell or donor lymphocyte infusion donor (not recorded which). It is not recorded whose cells these are; they may come from a transplant donor. Sample: blood, either unsorted or a sorted T cell fraction (not recorded which). CDR3 coding DNA: TGTGCCAGCAGCCGATACGTACGGGAAAAAACCTACAATGAGCAGTTCTTC. Protein: CASSRYVREKTYNEQFF.